The 27 T cell receptor beta chains below were found in one sample sequenced in a study of T cell responses to AZD1222 COVID-19 vaccine. Repertoires were generated with immunoSEQ multiplex PCR, while TCRdb's copy carries only in-frame clones and drops some. The sample holds about 140,000 clones, roughly nine tenths seen once. Source: peripheral blood, taken on day 0 of AZD1222 vaccination. Receptor source: an adult in good health.

This sequence joins TRBV11-2 and TRBJ1-5, with D possibly TRBD1 on 6 matching bases. Germline V gene data show CDR1 as SGHAT and CDR2 as FQNNGV. The CDR3 consists of 14 residues. The V end lost 0 bases, the J end lost 4 bases, and 7 bases lay between the germline ends. The CDR3 bases are TGTGCCAGCAGCTTAGAGGGGGCAAATCAGCCCCAGCATTTT. The encoded protein is CASSLEGANQPQHF.

This clone showed up just once. This sequence joins TRBV5-1 and TRBJ1-2; maybe TRBD1 (5 bases). Trimming shortened V by 4 bases and J by 4 bases, and 14 bases separated the two germline ends. Germline V gene data show CDR1 as SGHRS and CDR2 as YFSETQ. This CDR3 contains 14 residues. CDR3 nucleotides: TGCGCCAGCAGCACCAGTTCAGGGAGCTATGGCTACACCTTC. It encodes CASSTSSGSYGYTF. The variable domain in full, completed from reference TRBV5-1 and TRBJ1-2, reads KAGVTQTPRYLIKTRGQQVTLSCSPISGHRSVSWYQQTPGQGLQFLFEYFSETQRNKGNFPGRFSGRQFSNSRSEMNVSTLELGDSALYLCASSTSSGSYGYTFGSGTRLTVV.

The chain couples TRBV7-9 to TRBJ1-2; D is unclear. Looked up from germline, CDR1 is SEHNR and CDR2 is FQNEAQ (reference sequence). CDR3 length: 14 residues. V lost 6 bases, J lost 2 bases, and 13 bases lay in between. The chain's CDR3 is CASRRAPENYGYTF. As DNA, the CDR3 is TGTGCCAGCAGAAGGGCCCCAGAAAACTATGGCTACACCTTC.

The chain joins TRBV5-5 to TRBJ2-7; possible D gene TRBD1, 6 bases. Germline-derived CDR1 and CDR2 are SGHKS and YYEKEE (reference sequence). Trimming took off 4 bases at V and 3 bases at J, with 8 bases between the two ends. The CDR3 is made up of 12 amino acids. The CDR3 coding sequence is TGTGCCAGCAGCAGGGACATCTACGAGCAGTACTTC. Protein: CASSRDIYEQYF.

The chain couples TRBV14 to TRBJ1-4; D ambiguous. This CDR3 is 12 amino acids long. CDR1 is SGHDN and CDR2 is FVKESK in the germline V gene. V dropped 4 bases and J dropped 8 bases, with 8 bases sitting between them. The CDR3 spells CASSPNREKLFF. CDR3 nucleotides: TGTGCCAGCAGCCCTAATAGGGAAAAACTGTTTTTT.

This chain uses TRBV4-1 with TRBJ2-7; perhaps TRBD2 as D (6 bases). The length of the CDR3 is 14 residues. Trimming cost V 2 bases and J 0 bases, with 8 bases left between them. The germline V gene encodes CDR1 MGHRA and CDR2 YSYEKL. The CDR3 DNA is TGCGCCAGCAGCCAATACGGGGGCTCCTACGAGCAGTACTTC. Its translation is CASSQYGGSYEQYF.

This chain links TRBV5-1 with TRBJ2-1, with 9 bases that match TRBD2. V gave up 4 bases and J gave up 1 base; unmatched junction bases: 12. The length of the CDR3 is 18 residues. The germline V gene has CDR1 SGHRS and CDR2 YFSETQ. This chain's CDR3 is CASSEGLAEGRSYNEQFF. In nucleotides, the CDR3 is TGCGCCAGCAGCGAGGGACTAGCTGAGGGGCGTTCCTACAATGAGCAGTTCTTC.

The chain has TRBV6-6 and TRBJ1-1; D is ambiguous. This CDR3 is 18 amino acids long. Germline V CDR1 and CDR2: MNHNY, SVGAGI (reference sequence). With 5 bases removed from V and 3 bases from J, the gap between germline ends came to 25 bases. CDR3 loop: CASSPKGPNFGVYTEAFF. CDR3 DNA sequence: TGTGCCAGCAGTCCCAAAGGCCCTAATTTCGGGGTTTACACTGAAGCTTTCTTT.

The chain recombines TRBV11-2 with TRBJ1-1; D is undetermined. The germline V and J ends were trimmed by 2 bases and 7 bases, with 14 bases remaining between them. CDR1 and CDR2 (germline): SGHAT, FQNNGV. The CDR3 contains 14 residues. CDR3 region: CASSLRGDRSEAFF. DNA for the CDR3: TGTGCCAGCAGCTTACGAGGAGATCGAAGTGAAGCTTTCTTT.

DNA for the CDR3: TGCAGCGTCCACAGGGTACTTGGAGAGACCCAGTACTTC. Translation: CSVHRVLGETQYF. The rearrangement joins TRBV29-1 to TRBJ2-5, with D possibly TRBD1 on 6 matching bases. Trimming left V 6 bases short and J 4 bases short, with 15 bases between. CDR3 size: 13 residues. Germline CDR1 reads SQVTM; CDR2 reads ANQGSEA.

The chain links TRBV11-3 to TRBJ2-2, with D uncertain. Trimming shortened V by 5 bases and J by 4 bases, and 8 bases separated the two germline ends. This CDR3 is 13 amino acids long. Germline V lookup: CDR1 SGHNT, CDR2 YENEEA. In DNA, the CDR3 is TGTGCCAGCAGCCCTCAGAGCACCGGGGAGCTGTTTTTT. This codes for CASSPQSTGELFF.

Notes on this clone: This sample also contains other DNA sequences that code for the same CDR3. The chain combines TRBV12-3 or TRBV12-4 with TRBJ1-3; D gene ambiguous. This CDR3 region has 12 residues. V dropped 6 bases and J dropped 0 bases, with 3 bases sitting between them. In DNA form, the CDR3 reads TGTGCCAGCAGCCTCTCTGGAAACACCATATATTTT. Protein product: CASSLSGNTIYF.

The rearrangement links TRBV23-1 to TRBJ1-2, with D unresolved. TRBV23-1 is an ORF, with its function uncertain. Trimming took 0 bases from V and 8 from J, leaving 19 bases between them. The CDR3 covers 16 residues. CDR3 residues: CASSQSTGGSGWGYTF. As DNA, the CDR3 is TGCGCCAGCAGTCAATCGACGGGCGGGTCAGGTTGGGGCTACACCTTC.

V and J are TRBV6-6 and TRBJ2-1; a possible D gene is TRBD2 (6 bases). Deletions cut 5 bases from V and 0 bases from J, with 23 bases between. Germline V CDR1 and CDR2: MNHNY, SVGAGI (reference sequence). The length of the CDR3 is 19 residues. CDR3 residues: CASSPAKPGLQSSYNEQFF. In DNA form, the CDR3 reads TGTGCCAGCAGTCCGGCCAAGCCGGGACTCCAGAGCTCCTACAATGAGCAGTTCTTC.

The chain uses TRBV5-1 and TRBJ2-7, with D possibly matching TRBD1 (6 bases). The CDR3 runs to 13 residues. CDR1 is SGHRS, CDR2 YFSETQ, per germline. V was cut by 3 bases and J by 3 bases, with 10 bases left in between. CDR3 sequence (DNA): TGCGCCAGCAGCTACGACAGGTTCTACGAGCAGTACTTC. Its protein product is CASSYDRFYEQYF.

CDR3 protein: CASSLRRGDQPQHF. The CDR3 region has the DNA TGTGCCAGCAGCTTGCGCAGGGGTGATCAGCCCCAGCATTTT. The chain joins TRBV5-5 to TRBJ1-5; tentatively, D is TRBD1 (6 bases). Germline CDR1 is SGHKS and CDR2 is YYEKEE (reference sequence). The CDR3 spans 14 residues. Trimming removed 1 base at V and 5 bases at J, with 10 bases between.

Only a few counts were recorded for this clone. The V call is TRBV7-2, the J call TRBJ1-2; D remains ambiguous. From germline, CDR1 is SGHTA and CDR2 FQGNSA. CDR3 length equals 13 residues. Trimming stripped 1 base from V and 6 bases from J, with 9 bases between. The CDR3, as DNA: TGTGCCAGCAGCTTAGTACCTTTAGATGGCTACACCTTC. This translates into CASSLVPLDGYTF.

About this clone itself: The sample carries other DNA sequences with the same CDR3. The chain employs TRBV5-4 and TRBJ2-5; TRBD2 matches at 14 bases. Looked up from germline, CDR1 is SGHNT and CDR2 is YYREEE (reference sequence). The V and J ends lost 5 bases and 4 bases, in that order; junction bases with no gene match: 4. This CDR3 is 15 amino acids long. The CDR3 coding sequence is TGTGCCAGCAGTCGACTAGCGGGAGGGCCAGAGACCCAGTACTTC. Protein: CASSRLAGGPETQYF.

This chain links TRBV30 with TRBJ1-1; D is possibly TRBD1 (6 bases). The V end lost 0 bases, the J end lost 11 bases, and 16 bases lay between the germline ends. Germline V gene sequence: CDR1 GTSNPN, CDR2 SVGIG (reference sequence). CDR3 length: 13 amino acids. As DNA, the CDR3 is TGTGCCTGGAGTGTACTTGGGGGGCGTGGGGCTTTCTTT. Residues: CAWSVLGGRGAFF.

The DNA for the CDR3 is TGCGCCAGCAGTAAATCGGGACAGGAAAATCGTTCACCCCTCCACTTT. Its translation: CASSKSGQENRSPLHF. The chain combines TRBV5-1 with TRBJ1-6, with 8 bases lining up with TRBD1. The V segment lost 5 bases and the J segment 9 bases; nucleotides outside the gene matches: 13. This CDR3 is built from 16 residues. Germline CDR1 is SGHRS and CDR2 is YFSETQ.

The chain carries TRBV6-5 and TRBJ2-5; no clear D. CDR3 size: 13 residues. The V gene lost 6 bases and the J gene lost 5 bases, with 13 bases spanning the gap. Germline CDR1 MNHEY, CDR2 SVGAGI. The CDR3 DNA sequence: TGTGCCAGCAGCCTTGGGGTGCGGGAGACCCAGTACTTC. Translating gives CASSLGVRETQYF.

The gene calls are TRBV18 and TRBJ2-1, with 8 bases that match TRBD2. Losses at the gene ends were 10 bases for V and 3 bases for J; bases not matched to a gene: 5. The CDR3 totals 13 residues. Germline V gene data show CDR1 as KGHSH and CDR2 as LQKENI. The CDR3 loop reads CATRGGDYNEQFF. CDR3 DNA sequence: TGTGCCACTCGGGGGGGTGACTACAATGAGCAGTTCTTC.

The rearrangement links TRBV4-1 to TRBJ1-4; maybe TRBD1 (5 bases). The germline CDR1 and CDR2 sequences are MGHRA and YSYEKL. V was pared by 4 bases and J by 0 bases, with 18 bases between. This CDR3 contains 18 residues. Here the CDR3 reads CASSPLGQGRATNEKLFF. CDR3 nucleotide sequence: TGCGCCAGCAGCCCTCTAGGGCAGGGCCGTGCAACTAATGAAAAACTGTTTTTT.

V usage is TRBV12-5 and J usage is TRBJ2-7; 10 positions agree with TRBD2. The CDR3 length is 21 residues. The trim removed 0 bases at V and 4 bases at J, leaving 21 bases unmatched. Germline V CDR1 and CDR2: LGHNT, FRNRAP. The DNA for the CDR3 is TGTGCTAGTGGTTTGGTAAAGGCTGCGAGTCAGGCTAGCGGGAGTAGGTACGAGCAGTACTTC. Translated: CASGLVKAASQASGSRYEQYF.

The V gene is TRBV3-1 (or the pseudogene TRBV3-2), the J gene TRBJ2-3, with a tentative D call TRBD2 (5 bases). The CDR3 is made up of 16 amino acids. In germline, CDR1 is LGHDT, CDR2 YNNKEL (reference sequence). Trimming left V 0 bases short and J 2 bases short, with 12 bases between. The CDR3 coding sequence is TGTGCCAGCAGCCAAGACCCGCCCGGGATCACAGATACGCAGTATTTT. Its translation is CASSQDPPGITDTQYF.

V is TRBV5-6 and J is TRBJ2-7; tentative D call: TRBD1 (6 bases). The CDR3 extends over 15 amino acids. Germline CDR1 SGHDT, CDR2 YYEEEE. Trimming removed 3 bases from V and 4 bases from J, with 17 bases in between. The CDR3 coding sequence is TGTGCCAGCAGCTACTCCGGGACACAGGTGTACGAGCAGTACTTC. Residues: CASSYSGTQVYEQYF.

The chain employs TRBV5-4 and TRBJ2-3, with D hard to call. CDR1 SGHNT and CDR2 YYREEE come from the germline V gene (reference sequence). This CDR3 spans 13 amino acids. Trimming pared 3 bases from V and 2 bases from J, leaving 7 bases between. The CDR3 bases are TGTGCCAGCAGCTCTGACCCCACAGATACGCAGTATTTT. Its protein is CASSSDPTDTQYF.